The sample holds a few counts of the clone carrying this T cell receptor (beta chain). The sample originates from a study of glioma-infiltrating T cells. The CDR3 loop spans 15 amino acids. The germline V gene has CDR1 KGHSH and CDR2 LQKENI. Between the trimmed V and J ends, which lost 0 bases and 9 bases, there was a span of 15 bases. Amplification of TCR alpha and beta CDR3 regions from RNA used iRepertoire nested multiplex PCR. TCRdb re-analysed the multiplex PCR reads in MiXCR, keeping a single row per CDR3 protein. The sample records around 170,000 distinct CDR3 sequences, about 46% being singletons.

The chain joins TRBV18 to TRBJ2-1; D gene unclear. The sequenced sample was glioma tissue, nonneoplastic brain tissue, or PBMCs (not recorded which). The source is a human donor with low-grade glioma or glioblastoma, undergoing nonglioma brain surgery, or in good health (not recorded which). CDR3: CASSPPLYIGTEQFF. In DNA, the CDR3 is TGTGCCAGCTCACCACCGTTATATATTGGTACTGAGCAGTTCTTC.